A selection of T cell receptor beta chains follows, all from one sample in a study of chemoradiotherapy in HPV16-positive cancers. Method: immunoSEQ multiplex PCR; TCRdb's copy keeps in-frame clones and lacks some. The sample consists of tens of thousands of clones, roughly 86% of them appearing once. Source: blood, taken from a patient who underwent chemoradiotherapy. The receptors derive from a human donor with HPV-associated anogenital cancer. The conserved cysteine and the conserved F or W are not part of the CDR3 here. The D gene is left open where the match is weak. A row's size may be missing; if present it is once, few, many or a size class.

v_gene	j_gene	len	abundance	d_gene	CDR3aa
TRBV29-1	TRBJ1-1	10	once	-	SVVEGNTEAF
TRBV29-1	TRBJ2-1	17	-	TRBD2	SGGMTSGSPQSSYNEQF
TRBV19	TRBJ1-5	13	-	-	ASSIVAYSNQPQH
TRBV5-8	TRBJ2-4	13	few	-	ASSLVGALGDIQY
TRBV2	TRBJ2-3	12	-	-	ASSALVSTDTQY
TRBV6-5	TRBJ2-2	12	-	-	ASSPGLNTGELF
TRBV5-1	TRBJ2-6	13	-	-	ASSSGSTGANVLT
TRBV27	TRBJ1-2	14	-	-	ASSLLIGNLNYGYT
TRBV19	TRBJ2-1	13	-	TRBD2	ASSGREVSYNEQF
TRBV2	TRBJ2-6	15	-	TRBD1	ASSSGQGFSGANVLT
TRBV5-1	TRBJ2-7	12	once	-	ASSYSQSGNEQY
TRBV6-5	TRBJ2-3	13	few	-	ASSYGSGSTDTQY
TRBV10-1	TRBJ2-7	13	-	TRBD1	ASSEGQGVSYEQY
TRBV7-3	TRBJ2-6	12	-	TRBD1	ASSLGTGSNVLT
TRBV7-2	TRBJ2-5	14	-	-	ASSPRETIYQETQY
TRBV18	TRBJ2-3	11	-	TRBD1	ASSLQGADTQY
TRBV9	TRBJ2-2	15	-	TRBD1	ASSVNQDREYTGELF
TRBV7-9	TRBJ2-6	13	-	-	ATPGAFSGANVLT
TRBV18	TRBJ1-4	16	-	-	ASSPMDRGTATNEKLF
TRBV27	TRBJ2-1	13	-	-	ASSIRGAFYNEQF
TRBV6-1	TRBJ2-1	13	-	-	ASSAARTPYNEQF
TRBV2	TRBJ2-7	11	-	-	ASSLVRGNEQY
TRBV28	TRBJ1-1	14	-	-	AIVRLGYEWNTEAF
TRBV11-2	TRBJ1-1	13	-	-	ASSLAGRQNTEAF
TRBV27	TRBJ2-3	14	-	TRBD1	ASATGTGVNTDTQY
TRBV6-6	-	13	-	TRBD1	ASSSTGTGTYEQY
TRBV13	TRBJ2-6	14	-	-	ASSLAELSGANVLT
TRBV25-1	TRBJ2-1	15	-	TRBD1	ASSEYFRDSSYNEQF
TRBV7-6	TRBJ2-3	9	-	-	ASSHTDTQY
TRBV14	TRBJ1-1	13	-	-	ASSHGGIMNTEAF
TRBV2	TRBJ1-5	11	-	-	ASQSNRNQPQH
TRBV29-1	TRBJ1-3	10	-	-	SGHSSGNTIY
TRBV29-1	TRBJ2-7	12	-	-	SVLGGDVAYEQY
TRBV18	TRBJ1-2	10	-	-	ASSPDNYGYT
TRBV28	TRBJ1-2	11	once	-	ASSLKGGYGYT
TRBV15	TRBJ2-2	14	few	-	ATSRAAGANTGELF
TRBV7-9	TRBJ2-5	11	-	-	ASSLQGEETQY
TRBV28	TRBJ1-2	14	-	TRBD1	ASSFSGSRQGRGYT
TRBV5-4	TRBJ2-7	14	-	-	ASIKSPTEGTYEQY
TRBV7-9	TRBJ2-7	15	few	TRBD1	ASSLAEGQGPFDEQY
TRBV11-3	TRBJ1-1	11	-	-	ASSKPGRGEAF
TRBV7-6	TRBJ1-1	14	-	-	ASSLGFGFMNTEAF
TRBV30	TRBJ1-1	14	-	TRBD1	AWSKGTASMNTEAF
TRBV6-1	TRBJ2-3	12	-	TRBD1	ATQGQGVTDTQY
TRBV10-3	TRBJ1-3	15	-	TRBD1	AIEDRASQRSGNTIY
TRBV5-1	TRBJ1-3	13	once	-	ASSIRSGSGNTIY
TRBV11-3	TRBJ2-7	11	-	-	ASSYGDPYEQY
TRBV7-6	TRBJ1-6	11	-	-	ASSSVGFSPLH
TRBV7-2	TRBJ2-7	13	-	-	ASSGGTRGSYEQY
TRBV14	TRBJ2-7	15	-	-	ASSQEGQTITSYEQY
TRBV7-8	TRBJ1-5	14	-	TRBD1	ASSLSGQGGNQPQH